One TCR beta chain is described in this entry. What it binds is unknown. The sample originates from a study of persistence of HIV-infected CD4 T cells. The libraries were made with immunoSEQ version 4 in survey mode. The protocol was immunoSEQ multiplex PCR, while the TCRdb copy is restricted to in-frame clones and leaves out a portion. The sample consists of under 25,000 clones, around 72% of them appearing once. V lost 3 bases and J 6 bases, leaving 12 bases between the germline ends. This CDR3 spans 15 amino acids. Germline CDR1 reads LNHDA; CDR2 reads SQIVND (reference sequence). Findings and limits, study-wide: TCRbeta richness was lower in CMV- and Gag-responding cells than in anti-CD3/anti-CD28-responding cells.

Cells were stimulated with overlapping HIV-1 Gag 15-mer peptides. Sorting selected CD4+ T cells upregulating both CD40 ligand and CD69. The specimen was CD4+ T cells sorted from PBMCs after roughly 20-hour stimulation, collected from a patient who received antiretroviral therapy. The J gene is TRBJ1-6, the V gene TRBV19; D is unresolved. This receptor was taken from an adult man with HIV who was CMV-seropositive. The CDR3 DNA follows: TGTGCCAGTAGTATTTCTGCGGGTGGTAATTCACCCCTCCACTTT. This encodes CASSISAGGNSPLHF.